These 4 T cell receptor beta chains came from one sample sequenced in a study of OX40 agonist ivuxolimab in advanced cancers. This table comes from immunoSEQ multiplex PCR, and its TCRdb copy is limited to in-frame clones, with some not included. The table records about 80,000 clones, less than 95% of them present only once. This specimen consisted of CD4+ or CD8+ T cells sorted from blood, obtained in a trial of the OX40 agonist ivuxolimab. The receptors were gathered from an adult with an advanced solid tumor such as melanoma, head and neck, liver or kidney cancer.

In its sample, this clone was seen a few times. V usage is TRBV18 and J usage is TRBJ2-5; 8 bases fit TRBD2. V shed 3 bases, J shed 5 bases, and the junction held 8 bases outside the gene matches. The V gene's germline CDR1 is KGHSH and CDR2 LQKENI. The CDR3 totals 15 residues. The CDR3 is CASSPESGGGETQYF. As DNA, the CDR3 is TGTGCCAGCTCACCGGAAAGCGGGGGAGGCGAGACCCAGTACTTC.

This clone was picked up one time. V usage is TRBV19 and J usage is TRBJ1-3, with D perhaps TRBD1 (5 bases). Looked up from germline, CDR1 is LNHDA and CDR2 is SQIVND (reference sequence). The V end lost 7 bases, the J end lost 0 bases, and 10 bases lay between the germline ends. This CDR3 contains 14 residues. The CDR3 nucleotides read TGTGCCAGTACCCCTGGACACTCTGGAAACACCATATATTTT. The encoded protein is CASTPGHSGNTIYF. Full variable domain (missing parts from reference TRBV19 and TRBJ1-3): DGGITQSPKYLFRKEGQNVTLSCEQNLNHDAMYWYRQDPGQGLRLIYYSQIVNDFQKGDIAEGYSVSREKKESFPLTVTSAQKNPTAFYLCASTPGHSGNTIYFGEGSWLTVV.

The gene calls are TRBV4-1 and TRBJ2-1; 11 bases line up with TRBD1. With V trimmed by 2 bases and J by 5 bases, 8 bases remained unmatched. Germline lookup yields CDR1 MGHRA and CDR2 YSYEKL. This CDR3 has 17 residues. The CDR3 loop reads CASSQYRTGGGNNEQFF. CDR3 DNA sequence: TGCGCCAGCAGCCAATATCGGACAGGGGGCGGGAACAATGAGCAGTTCTTC.

The chain uses TRBV5-1 and TRBJ2-7; 10 nucleotides agree with TRBD2. With 3 bases clipped from V and 5 bases from J, the junction kept 11 bases outside the gene matches. The CDR3 length is 16 residues. Germline-derived CDR1 and CDR2 are SGHRS and YFSETQ. The CDR3 sequence: CASSSGLAAPLDEQYF. Written as DNA, the CDR3 is TGCGCCAGCAGCTCCGGACTAGCGGCCCCCTTAGACGAGCAGTACTTC. Filled out from reference TRBV5-1 and TRBJ2-7, the complete variable domain reads KAGVTQTPRYLIKTRGQQVTLSCSPISGHRSVSWYQQTPGQGLQFLFEYFSETQRNKGNFPGRFSGRQFSNSRSEMNVSTLELGDSALYLCASSSGLAAPLDEQYFGPGTRLTVT.